Presented here are 15 T cell receptor beta chains from one specimen sequenced in a study of metastatic and nonmetastatic thyroid tumors. TCRdb called clones again from the PCR reads with MiXCR. The table includes about 93,000 clones, about 9.1% detected once. No patient received treatment before thyroid surgery. Sequences were obtained from blood. These receptors were collected from a female donor with papillary thyroid cancer or a benign thyroid nodule (not recorded which). Some clones in this sample may be carry-over from other donors' samples.

This CDR3 is CSARGAPGTEGYEQYF. The CDR3 region has the DNA TGCAGTGCTAGAGGGGCCCCCGGGACCGAGGGGTACGAGCAGTACTTC. This chain uses TRBV20-1 with TRBJ2-7; either TRBD1 or TRBD2 may supply D (5 bases each). The CDR3 is made up of 16 amino acids. Trimming took 1 base from V and 4 from J, leaving 20 bases between them. Germline lookup yields CDR1 DFQATT and CDR2 SNEGSKA (reference sequence).

As regards this clone: A much larger clonotype is one base distant, so this may be a read error. The chain uses TRBV6-1 and TRBJ2-5, with D uncertain. The CDR3 runs to 15 residues. Germline CDR1 reads MNHNS; CDR2 reads SASEGT. Trimming took 8 bases from V and 5 from J, leaving 21 bases between them. The CDR3 is CASSSLYPNRETQYF. The CDR3 DNA reads TGTGCCAGCTCAAGTTTATACCCAAATCGGGAGACCCAGTACTTC.

The chain employs TRBV11-3 and TRBJ2-1, with D perhaps matching TRBD2 (6 bases). V dropped 6 bases and J dropped 10 bases, with 13 bases sitting between them. Germline assignment: CDR1 SGHNT and CDR2 YENEEA. The CDR3 sequence is 12 residues long. CDR3 nucleotides: TGTGCCAGCAGACAGCGGGCCTTGGAGCAGTTCTTC. This encodes CASRQRALEQFF.

There are many counts of this clone. This chain joins TRBV6-5 and TRBJ1-3, with 7 bases matching TRBD1. The V gene's germline CDR1 is MNHEY and CDR2 SVGAGI. Trimming cost V 4 bases and J 0 bases; bases outside gene matches: 18. This CDR3 has 20 residues. Here the CDR3 reads CASSSYRPPGQRGSGNTIYF. Here the CDR3 DNA reads TGTGCCAGCAGTTCATACCGCCCACCGGGACAGAGGGGCTCTGGAAACACCATATATTTT.

On this clone itself: A much larger clone is a single base away; this may be a read error. This sequence joins TRBV20-1 and TRBJ2-5; TRBD2 matches at 7 bases. The CDR3 is 12 residues long. The germline V gene has CDR1 DFQATT and CDR2 SNEGSKA (reference sequence). CDR3 nucleotide sequence: TGCAGTGCCCTTGGGGGGGGAGAGACCAAGTACTTC. Its protein product is CSALGGGETKYF.

This clone was counted ten times or more. The rearrangement uses TRBV2 and TRBJ2-7; 9 nucleotides match TRBD1. The CDR3 runs 14 residues. J lost 0 bases, V lost 6 bases, and 3 bases had no gene match. Germline assignment: CDR1 SNHLY and CDR2 FYNNEI. In nucleotides, the CDR3 is TGTGCCAGCAGGACAGGGGGAAGCTCCTACGAGCAGTACTTC. Encoded protein: CASRTGGSSYEQYF.

The J gene is TRBJ2-1, the V gene TRBV14; D might be TRBD2 (5 bases). The V end lost 1 base, the J end lost 9 bases, and 10 bases lay between the germline ends. The CDR3 length is 13 residues. The germline CDR1 and CDR2 sequences are SGHDN and FVKESK. CDR3 nucleotides: TGTGCCAGCAGCCAAGCTAGCACCGGTGAGCAGTTCTTC. It encodes CASSQASTGEQFF.

This clone was picked up many times. The genes are TRBV4-2 and TRBJ2-6, with D perhaps assigned TRBD1 or TRBD2 (5 bases each). Looked up from germline, CDR1 is LGHNA and CDR2 is YNFKEQ. CDR3 length: 17 amino acids. Trimming pared 7 bases from V and 1 base from J, leaving 17 bases between. The CDR3, as DNA: TGTGCCAGCACTAAATGGGGGAAGGGGTCTGGGGCCAACGTCCTGACTTTC. This encodes CASTKWGKGSGANVLTF.

This clone was counted a few times. One end of the junction is discordant with germline, which a read error may explain. This rearrangement joins TRBV27 to TRBJ1-4; D unresolved. CDR3 size: 14 residues. The germline V gene encodes CDR1 MNHEY and CDR2 SMNVEV (reference sequence). CDR3 DNA sequence: TGTGCCAGCAGCCTGAGGAGGACTAATGAAAAACCGTTTTTT. It yields the protein CASSLRRTNEKPFF.

Many counts were recorded for this clone. This sequence joins TRBV12-3 or TRBV12-4 and TRBJ1-2, with a tentative D call TRBD1 (5 bases). V was shortened by 3 bases and J by 5 bases, with 19 bases between the two germline ends. This CDR3 is 16 amino acids long. The CDR3 sequence is CASSLNGALASYGYTF. CDR3 DNA sequence: TGTGCCAGCAGTTTGAATGGGGCGCTAGCGTCTTATGGCTACACCTTC.

This clone occurred a few times. This could be a read error, since a much larger clone is one nucleotide away. V and J are TRBV2 and TRBJ2-1; perhaps TRBD2 as D (7 bases). CDR3 length: 16 amino acids. V lost 4 bases and J 5 bases, leaving 18 bases between the germline ends. CDR1 and CDR2 (germline): SNHLY, FYNNEI. CDR3 DNA sequence: TGTGCCAGCAGTGGTTTAACAGGGACTACAAACAATGAGCAGTTCTTC. It specifies CASSGLTGTTNNEQFF.

This clone has a count of ten or more. The same CDR3 can be traced to other DNA sequences in this sample. The chain uses TRBV9 and TRBJ2-1; unclear D gene. The V end was cut by 5 bases, the J end by 8 bases, with 14 bases between. This CDR3 is built from 13 residues. Germline V gene lookup returns CDR1 SGDLS and CDR2 YYNGEE. CDR3 region: CASSDDPGHEQFF. CDR3 DNA sequence: TGTGCCAGCAGTGACGACCCGGGCCATGAGCAGTTCTTC.

This clone was seen repeatedly, ten times or more. V usage is TRBV20-1 and J usage is TRBJ1-2; unclear D gene. Germline-derived CDR1 and CDR2 are DFQATT and SNEGSKA (reference sequence). Trimming took 0 bases from V and 0 from J, leaving 8 bases between them. The CDR3 consists of 14 residues. The CDR3 region has the DNA TGCAGTGCTAGAGAAGTGGGGACTAACTATGGCTACACCTTC. Protein product: CSAREVGTNYGYTF.

This clone showed up many times. The CDR3 spells CASTVEGAPGQPQHF. CDR3 coding DNA: TGTGCCAGCACCGTGGAAGGGGCGCCCGGTCAGCCCCAGCATTTT. The rearrangement joins TRBV2 to TRBJ1-5, with a weak D call TRBD1 (5 bases). The CDR3 length is 15 residues. Trimming removed 7 bases from V and 6 bases from J, with 19 bases in between. The germline gives CDR1 SNHLY, CDR2 FYNNEI.

This clone has at least ten counts. This rearrangement joins TRBV6-1 to TRBJ2-1, with 8 bases identical to TRBD1. The length of the CDR3 is 15 residues. V shed 5 bases, J shed 3 bases, and the junction held 6 bases outside the gene matches. Germline values: CDR1 MNHNS, CDR2 SASEGT. As DNA, the CDR3 is TGTGCCAGCAGTCGCGGACAGGGAAACTACAATGAGCAGTTCTTC. It is translated as CASSRGQGNYNEQFF.